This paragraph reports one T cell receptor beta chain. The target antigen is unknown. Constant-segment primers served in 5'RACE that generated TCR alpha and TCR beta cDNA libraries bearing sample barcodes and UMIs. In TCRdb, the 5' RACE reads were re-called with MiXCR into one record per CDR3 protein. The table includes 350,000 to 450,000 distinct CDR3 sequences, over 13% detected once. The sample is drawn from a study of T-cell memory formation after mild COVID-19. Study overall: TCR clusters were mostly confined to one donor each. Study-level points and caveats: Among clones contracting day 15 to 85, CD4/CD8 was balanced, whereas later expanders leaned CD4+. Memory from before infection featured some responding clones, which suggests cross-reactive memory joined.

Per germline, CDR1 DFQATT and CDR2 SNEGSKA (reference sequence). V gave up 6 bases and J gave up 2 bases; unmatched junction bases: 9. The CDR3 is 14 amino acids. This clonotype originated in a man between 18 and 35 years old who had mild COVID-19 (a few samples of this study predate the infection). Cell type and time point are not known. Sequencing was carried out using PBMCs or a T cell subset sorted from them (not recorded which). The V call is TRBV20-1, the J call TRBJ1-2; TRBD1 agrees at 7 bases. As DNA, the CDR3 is TGCAGTGCCCCGGAGTCAGGGGGAAACTATGGCTACACCTTC. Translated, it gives CSAPESGGNYGYTF.